The rows below give T cell receptor beta chains drawn from one sample of a study of blood T cell repertoires in COVID-19. Generated by immunoSEQ multiplex PCR, the TCRdb table keeps only in-frame clones and is missing some. The repertoire holds about 260,000 clones, around 86% seen once, with roughly 5.6% in the top ten. The material sequenced was peripheral blood. The receptors shown here come from a woman aged 55-69 years with COVID-19, enrolled during active disease. Each CDR3 is given with its conserved first and last residue.

v_call	j_call	cdr3_aa
TRBV4-2	TRBJ2-5	CASSSHEASGETQYF
TRBV5-1	TRBJ2-7	CASSPGVMAGSYEQYF
TRBV4-2	TRBJ2-5	CASSHGTPGSQETQYF
TRBV7-2	TRBJ2-6	CASSLVGEGLSGANVLTF
TRBV6-5	TRBJ2-2	CASSYKQGGHGELFF
TRBV10-3	TRBJ2-1	CATLAVAYNEQFF
TRBV5-4	TRBJ2-2	CASSLGLRTGELFF
TRBV19	TRBJ1-5	CASSMWGPGNQPQHF
TRBV7-2	TRBJ2-1	CASTRNPGQGAYNEQFF
TRBV27	TRBJ1-5	CASSLLAGTGGDQPQHF
TRBV2	TRBJ2-7	CASSEGLAGDGDEQYF
TRBV11-2	TRBJ1-1	CASSGVPSEAFF
TRBV19	TRBJ2-7	CASRTSGRASLYEQYF
TRBV30	TRBJ1-3	CAWTRDSSGNTIYF
TRBV6-5	TRBJ2-7	CASSLTYEQYF
TRBV4-1	TRBJ2-7	CASSARLILSYEQYF
TRBV28	TRBJ1-4	CASSLLGRGDEKLFF
TRBV30	TRBJ1-1	CAWSVGDTNTEAFF
TRBV7-2	TRBJ1-1	CASSLVSVREAFF
TRBV12-5	TRBJ1-1	CASGLSYPPGTEAFF
TRBV5-5	TRBJ2-5	CASSSTSGTLETQYF
TRBV27	TRBJ1-5	CASSLTIRLPQHF
TRBV5-1	TRBJ1-2	CASSPGDRDGYTF
TRBV18	TRBJ2-1	CASSKTSNGRDEQFF
TRBV7-9	TRBJ2-3	CASSSILAGISSTDTQYF
TRBV7-8	TRBJ1-1	CASSAYGTGTEAFF
TRBV20-1	TRBJ2-7	CSASGDRDYEQYF
TRBV14	TRBJ2-3	CASSQGQDHTDTQYF